Below, 10 T cell receptor beta chains from the same sample are listed, as sequenced in a study of early T cells in non-severe SARS-CoV-2 infection. From the 5' RACE reads, TCRdb called clonotypes with MiXCR, one entry per CDR3 protein. Of under 100,000 distinct CDR3 sequences in the sample, roughly an eighth are singletons; the top ten hold about 1.5%. Sequenced sample: whole blood. The receptor set was obtained from an adult who was a healthcare worker with PCR-confirmed SARS-CoV-2 infection or an uninfected control (not recorded which).

This clonotype was counted ten times or more. The chain employs TRBV12-3 or TRBV12-4 and TRBJ1-1; D uncertain. Trimming took 2 bases from V and 1 from J, leaving 5 bases between them. The CDR3 consists of 13 residues. The CDR3, as DNA: TGTGCCAGCAGTTTAACTTCGAACACTGAAGCTTTCTTT. Translated: CASSLTSNTEAFF.

This clonotype was seen ten or more times. This sequence joins TRBV6-1 and TRBJ1-1; D perhaps matches TRBD1 (6 bases). The germline CDR1 and CDR2 sequences are MNHNS and SASEGT. Trimming removed 3 bases at V and 3 bases at J, with 14 bases between. This CDR3 spans 15 amino acids. The CDR3 spells CASSEDRDTYTEAFF. The CDR3 DNA follows: TGTGCCAGCAGTGAGGACCGGGACACTTACACTGAAGCTTTCTTT.

This clonotype occurred many times. The chain uses TRBV25-1 and TRBJ1-4; D call uncertain. The V end lost 3 bases, the J end lost 0 bases, and 8 bases lay between the germline ends. Germline CDR1 and CDR2: MGHDK and SYGVNS. The CDR3 runs 15 residues. The CDR3 region has the DNA TGTGCCAGCAGTGATTACGGCGCAACTAATGAAAAACTGTTTTTT. It specifies CASSDYGATNEKLFF.

This clonotype was recorded many times. The chain joins TRBV7-8 to TRBJ2-3; possibly TRBD1 for D (5 bases). This CDR3 region has 16 residues. Trimming cost V 0 bases and J 2 bases, with 12 bases left between them. CDR1 SGHVS and CDR2 FQNEAQ come from the germline V gene. For the CDR3, the DNA is TGTGCCAGCAGCTTAGCGCCAGGGTCCGTCACAGATACGCAGTATTTT. Its translation is CASSLAPGSVTDTQYF.

The J gene is TRBJ2-2, the V gene TRBV12-3 or TRBV12-4, with TRBD1 as a possible D gene (7 bases). CDR3 length: 16 amino acids. The V gene lost 3 bases and the J gene lost 4 bases, with 15 bases spanning the gap. Here the CDR3 DNA reads TGTGCCAGCAGTTTTTTTCAGGGGGGCCTCACCGGGGAGCTGTTTTTT. Residues: CASSFFQGGLTGELFF.

CDR3 sequence reads: CASSRGMNTEAFF. In nucleotides, the CDR3 is TGTGCCAGCAGCCGCGGCATGAACACTGAAGCTTTCTTT. The chain employs TRBV7-3 and TRBJ1-1; D unclear. V was trimmed by 5 bases and J by 0 bases, leaving 7 bases between them. Germline CDR1 and CDR2: SGHTA and FQGTGA. This CDR3 is 13 amino acids long. Drawing the rest from reference TRBV7-3 and TRBJ1-1, the complete variable domain is GAGVSQTPSNKVTEKGKYVELRCDPISGHTALYWYRQSLGQGPEFLIYFQGTGAADDSGLPNDRFFAVRPEGSVSTLKIQRTERGDSAVYLCASSRGMNTEAFFGQGTRLTVV.

This clonotype was observed many times. V gene TRBV11-2 combines with J gene TRBJ1-5, with a possible D match to TRBD1 (5 bases). V was cut by 4 bases and J by 6 bases, with 13 bases left in between. Germline V lookup: CDR1 SGHAT, CDR2 FQNNGV. The CDR3 covers 14 residues. CDR3 in amino acids: CASSSNQGFQPQHF. The CDR3 DNA reads as TGTGCCAGCAGCTCGAACCAGGGTTTTCAGCCCCAGCATTTT.

A few counts support this clonotype. V and J are TRBV6-1 and TRBJ2-5; no clear D. Germline loops: CDR1 MNHNS, CDR2 SASEGT. V was shortened by 7 bases and J by 1 base, with 19 bases between the two germline ends. The length of the CDR3 is 16 residues. The CDR3 reads CASTAVYNQLQETQYF. DNA of the CDR3: TGTGCCAGCACCGCCGTTTACAATCAACTCCAAGAGACCCAGTACTTC.

Only a few counts were recorded for this clonotype. This chain links TRBV5-1 with TRBJ2-7; D ambiguous. Germline V gene sequence: CDR1 SGHRS, CDR2 YFSETQ. V was cut by 0 bases and J by 3 bases, with 4 bases left in between. This CDR3 has 12 amino acids. The CDR3 coding sequence is TGCGCCAGCAGCTTGGACGTCTACGAGCAGTACTTC. It is translated as CASSLDVYEQYF.

In its sample, this clonotype was seen a few times. This rearrangement joins TRBV5-5 to TRBJ2-2, with D maybe TRBD1 (5 bases). Trimming removed 6 bases at V and 2 bases at J, with 11 bases between. The CDR3 consists of 14 residues. Germline V gene data show CDR1 as SGHKS and CDR2 as YYEKEE (reference sequence). The CDR3 reads CASTLDTNTGELFF. CDR3 DNA: TGTGCCAGCACCCTGGACACCAACACCGGGGAGCTGTTTTTT.